The 7 T cell receptor beta chains listed next were all sequenced from one sample in a study of T cell responses to AZD1222 COVID-19 vaccine. Here immunoSEQ multiplex PCR was the method, and the copy in TCRdb shows in-frame clones only, minus some. This table has some 130,000 clones, roughly 89% appearing once. The material sequenced was peripheral blood, taken on day 0 of AZD1222 vaccination. The origin of the receptors is an adult in good health.

The chain uses TRBV6-5 and TRBJ2-7; tentatively, D is TRBD1 (5 bases). The CDR3 loop spans 11 amino acids. CDR1 and CDR2 (germline): MNHEY, SVGAGI. V lost 8 bases to trimming and J lost 3 bases, with 8 bases between them. The CDR3 reads CASQTVYEQYF. DNA for the CDR3: TGTGCCAGCCAGACAGTCTACGAGCAGTACTTC.

The chain couples TRBV9 to TRBJ1-1; D is undetermined. The CDR3 runs to 14 residues. In germline, CDR1 is SGDLS, CDR2 YYNGEE. V dropped 0 bases and J dropped 6 bases, with 12 bases sitting between them. The CDR3 DNA reads TGTGCCAGCAGCGTAGGTGTGAGGTTGGCTGAAGCTTTCTTT. Its protein product is CASSVGVRLAEAFF.

The chain employs TRBV5-6 and TRBJ2-3; D call uncertain. The ends were cut back, 4 bases at V and 5 bases at J, with 8 bases in the middle. Per germline, CDR1 SGHDT and CDR2 YYEEEE. The CDR3 has 12 amino acids. This CDR3 is CASSQIGDTQYF. The CDR3 DNA is TGTGCCAGCAGCCAAATAGGAGATACGCAGTATTTT.

The chain has TRBV2 and TRBJ2-7; 7 bases are shared with TRBD1. This CDR3 is 14 amino acids long. V lost 6 bases, J lost 2 bases, and 7 bases stayed unmatched. CDR1 and CDR2 (germline): SNHLY, FYNNEI. This CDR3 reads CASSRTGYTYEQYF. CDR3 in DNA: TGTGCCAGCAGCCGGACAGGTTATACCTACGAGCAGTACTTC.

The chain joins TRBV7-3 to TRBJ2-5; perhaps D is TRBD1 or TRBD2 (6 bases each). Germline assignment: CDR1 SGHTA and CDR2 FQGTGA. The V end was cut by 5 bases, the J end by 2 bases, with 15 bases between. The CDR3 runs 15 residues. In nucleotides, the CDR3 is TGTGCCAGCAGCCCCACGGGGGCGATGCAAGAGACCCAGTACTTC. Translating it yields CASSPTGAMQETQYF.

The rearrangement joins TRBV11-2 to TRBJ2-1; D uncertain. This CDR3 region has 15 residues. V was trimmed by 3 bases and J by 0 bases, leaving 9 bases between them. Germline CDR1 is SGHAT and CDR2 is FQNNGV. Here the CDR3 reads CASSLIASSYNEQFF. CDR3 bases: TGTGCCAGCAGCTTGATCGCGAGCTCCTACAATGAGCAGTTCTTC.

This clone was seen many times. V and J are TRBV6-2 or TRBV6-3 and TRBJ2-2; a possible D gene is TRBD2 (5 bases). V was pared by 2 bases and J by 2 bases, with 9 bases between. Per germline, CDR1 MNHEY and CDR2 SVGEGT. The CDR3 has 15 amino acids. In nucleotides, the CDR3 is TGTGCCAGCAGTTACAGTAGCGAAAACACCGGGGAGCTGTTTTTT. Its protein product is CASSYSSENTGELFF.